The 16 T cell receptor beta chains below come from one sample, sequenced in a study of cytomegalovirus exposure and HLA in healthy donors (dated by TCRdb to 2016 to 2017). Receptors were amplified or captured by the immunoSEQ multiplex PCR assay. For the multiplex PCR, a mixture combining 60 forward primers for TCR Vbeta segments and 13 reverse primers for TCR Jbeta segments was used. TCRdb mirrors the immuneACCESS table, restricted to in-frame sequences. Some clones are absent from its copies; in checked studies, under half trace to an unresolved V gene, and the reason for the others is unknown. Recorded for this sample are under 150,000 clones; approximately 80% of them occurred a single time. 8.8% of the sample is held by the ten biggest clonotypes. Sequencing input: PBMCs. These receptors came from a woman aged 45-65 years in good health and CMV-seropositive.

Worth noting for this clone: The conserved phenylalanine or tryptophan is not found at the CDR3 terminus, so this likely reflects a read error. V usage is TRBV7-9 and J usage is TRBJ2-7, with 11 bases identical to TRBD2. Germline V gene sequence: CDR1 SEHNR, CDR2 FQNEAQ (reference sequence). This CDR3 contains 18 residues. V lost 5 bases to trimming and J lost 0 bases; unmatched junction nucleotides: 12. As DNA, the CDR3 is TGTGCCAGCAGCGAGGCCGGGACTAGCGGAACCCACTCCTACGAGCAGTACCTC. Amino acid sequence: CASSEAGTSGTHSYEQYL.

This rearrangement joins TRBV5-4 to TRBJ2-1, with 13 bases fitting TRBD2. Germline V CDR1 and CDR2: SGHNT, YYREEE (reference sequence). The CDR3 runs 18 residues. After removal of 2 bases from V and 3 bases from J, the junction contained 8 bases not matched to a gene. CDR3 DNA sequence: TGTGCCAGCAGCTTTAGACTAGCGGGGGGCCCCGGCTACAATGAGCAGTTCTTC. Translation: CASSFRLAGGPGYNEQFF.

This chain uses TRBV7-2 with TRBJ2-1; D is possibly TRBD1 (5 bases). In germline, CDR1 is SGHTA, CDR2 FQGNSA. The germline V and J ends were trimmed by 2 bases and 2 bases, with 10 bases remaining between them. This CDR3 spans 15 amino acids. CDR3 nucleotides: TGTGCCAGCAGCTTAATTTCAGGGCCCTACAATGAGCAGTTCTTC. Protein product: CASSLISGPYNEQFF.

V and J are TRBV6-6 and TRBJ2-1; 7 bases are shared with TRBD2. Per the germline V gene, CDR1 is MNHNY and CDR2 is SVGAGI (reference sequence). The CDR3 consists of 14 residues. With 0 bases clipped from V and 7 bases from J, the junction kept 3 bases outside the gene matches. The CDR3 is CASSYSGGRNEQFF. The DNA of the CDR3 is TGTGCCAGCAGTTACTCCGGGGGGAGGAATGAGCAGTTCTTC.

The chain has TRBV7-2 and TRBJ1-3, with TRBD1 matching over 8 bases. V trimming: 1 base; J trimming: 2 bases; junction bases outside the gene matches: 4. Germline loops: CDR1 SGHTA, CDR2 FQGNSA. The CDR3 runs to 16 residues. CDR3 sequence reads: CASSLGPGGAGNTIYF. The DNA of the CDR3 is TGTGCCAGCAGCTTAGGTCCAGGGGGCGCTGGAAACACCATATATTTT. Drawing the rest from reference TRBV7-2 and TRBJ1-3, the complete variable domain is GAGVSQSPSNKVTEKGKDVELRCDPISGHTALYWYRQSLGQGLEFLIYFQGNSAPDKSGLPSDRFSAERTGGSVSTLTIQRTQQEDSAVYLCASSLGPGGAGNTIYFGEGSWLTVV.

The V gene is TRBV28, the J gene TRBJ1-6; D is perhaps TRBD1 (6 bases). The CDR3 totals 20 residues. The germline V gene has CDR1 MDHEN and CDR2 SYDVKM. V lost 4 bases and J 3 bases, leaving 25 bases between the germline ends. This CDR3 is CASSSPKRPDRTGYNSPLHF. Written as DNA, the CDR3 is TGTGCCAGCAGTTCCCCAAAACGACCAGACAGGACGGGCTATAATTCACCCCTCCACTTT.

CDR3 sequence (DNA): TGTGCCAGCCCATCCCGGGGGATCACTGAAGCTTTCTTT. This translates into CASPSRGITEAFF. This chain joins TRBV2 and TRBJ1-1; maybe TRBD1 (5 bases). The V end was cut by 8 bases, the J end by 4 bases, with 14 bases between. The CDR3 sequence is 13 residues long. Germline CDR1 reads SNHLY; CDR2 reads FYNNEI.

The chain has TRBV6-5 and TRBJ1-1; the D is unclear. Looked up from germline, CDR1 is MNHEY and CDR2 is SVGAGI. This CDR3 region has 14 residues. Trimming stripped 1 base from V and 1 base from J, with 7 bases between. The CDR3 sequence: CASSYLAGNTEAFF. The CDR3 DNA sequence: TGTGCCAGCAGTTACTTGGCAGGGAACACTGAAGCTTTCTTT.

Only a few counts were recorded for this clone. V usage is TRBV19 and J usage is TRBJ1-4; tentative D call: TRBD1 (5 bases). From germline, CDR1 is LNHDA and CDR2 SQIVND (reference sequence). The V end was cut by 7 bases, the J end by 5 bases, with 11 bases between. The CDR3 has 13 amino acids. The CDR3 loop reads CASNRQLNEKLFF. CDR3 nucleotide sequence: TGTGCCAGTAACCGACAGCTAAATGAAAAACTGTTTTTT.

The chain links TRBV30 to TRBJ1-2; 7 nucleotides align to TRBD1. V shed 4 bases and J 8 bases; nucleotides not matched to a gene: 10. The CDR3 extends over 13 amino acids. Looked up from germline, CDR1 is GTSNPN and CDR2 is SVGIG (reference sequence). The chain's CDR3 is CAWKDRRLDGYTF. The CDR3 DNA follows: TGTGCCTGGAAGGACAGGAGATTAGACGGCTACACCTTC.

This clone was recorded only once. The chain employs TRBV10-3 and TRBJ2-7, with 8 nucleotides matching TRBD1. V was clipped by 2 bases and J by 1 base; unmatched bases: 10. Germline CDR1 is ENHRY and CDR2 is SYGVKD. The CDR3 runs to 17 residues. Written as DNA, the CDR3 is TGTGCCATCAGTGAGAAGGAAGGCGGGACAGGTTCCTACGAGCAGTACTTC. It is translated as CAISEKEGGTGSYEQYF.

This chain joins TRBV5-1 and TRBJ1-4; 8 nucleotides match TRBD1. The CDR3 spans 14 residues. V trimming: 5 bases; J trimming: 8 bases; junction bases outside the gene matches: 8. Germline V gene data show CDR1 as SGHRS and CDR2 as YFSETQ. The CDR3 loop reads CASSPGQGAEKLFF. CDR3 bases: TGCGCCAGCAGTCCTGGACAGGGTGCCGAAAAACTGTTTTTT.

The chain carries TRBV4-1 and TRBJ1-5; D is uncertain. The CDR3 sequence is 17 residues long. V lost 0 bases, J lost 0 bases, and 12 bases lay in between. Germline CDR1 reads MGHRA; CDR2 reads YSYEKL. This chain's CDR3 is CASSQEAGRDSNQPQHF. The CDR3 region has the DNA TGCGCCAGCAGCCAAGAGGCCGGGAGGGATAGCAATCAGCCCCAGCATTTT.

This clone showed up just once. The chain recombines TRBV5-1 with TRBJ2-1; 10 nucleotides align to TRBD2. Germline CDR1 SGHRS, CDR2 YFSETQ. The ends lost 4 bases at V and 0 bases at J; junction bases unmatched: 7. The CDR3 extends over 17 amino acids. CDR3 nucleotides: TGCGCCAGCAGCGCGGGACTAGCGCTAAGCTCCTACAATGAGCAGTTCTTC. The encoded protein is CASSAGLALSSYNEQFF.

J is TRBJ2-1 and V is TRBV4-3; D unresolved. V lost 4 bases and J lost 7, with 11 bases in between. The CDR3 length is 13 residues. The germline CDR1 and CDR2 sequences are LGHNA and YSLEER. The CDR3 region is CASSRLPGNEQFF. The CDR3 DNA follows: TGCGCCAGCAGCCGACTCCCCGGGAATGAGCAGTTCTTC.

This clone was detected a few times. For the CDR3, the DNA is TGTGCCAGCAGCCCAACAGGGGCCCGCACAGATACGCAGTATTTT. Encoded protein: CASSPTGARTDTQYF. The chain links TRBV7-3 to TRBJ2-3; 7 bases fit TRBD1. V lost 5 bases, J lost 1 base, and 6 bases stayed unmatched. This CDR3 spans 15 amino acids. The germline CDR1 and CDR2 sequences are SGHTA and FQGTGA.